These 5 T cell receptor beta chains originate from one sample sequenced in a study of CD8 T cells in Susac syndrome. A quantity of about 0.5 to 1 ug RNA underwent reverse transcription using random hexamers. In TCRdb, the immunoSEQ multiplex PCR reads were re-called with MiXCR into one record per CDR3 protein. The sample has 150,000 to 180,000 distinct CDR3 sequences, roughly 96% seen once. The sequencing input was CD4+ T cells from PBMCs. Receptors originate from a human donor with Susac syndrome.

The chain combines TRBV7-9 with TRBJ1-1; TRBD1 aligns across 7 bases. V gave up 6 bases and J gave up 5 bases; unmatched junction bases: 12. The CDR3 length is 15 residues. The V gene's germline CDR1 is SEHNR and CDR2 FQNEAQ (reference sequence). The DNA of the CDR3 is TGTGCCAGCAGTTTCCAGGGGGGCTGGAGTACTGAAGCTTTCTTT. Its protein is CASSFQGGWSTEAFF.

The chain joins TRBV4-3 to TRBJ2-5; 10 bases are a match to TRBD1. J lost 3 bases, V lost 3 bases, and 4 bases had no gene match. Germline V lookup: CDR1 LGHNA, CDR2 YSLEER. CDR3 length: 15 amino acids. The CDR3 sequence: CASSQGGTGEETQYF. The CDR3 DNA reads as TGCGCCAGCAGCCAGGGAGGGACAGGGGAAGAGACCCAGTACTTC.

The chain has TRBV7-2 and TRBJ2-5, with D possibly TRBD2 on 6 matching bases. Per the germline V gene, CDR1 is SGHTA and CDR2 is FQGNSA. Between the trimmed V and J ends, which lost 5 bases and 7 bases, there was a span of 20 bases. The CDR3 sequence is 15 residues long. Written as DNA, the CDR3 is TGTGCCAGCAGCACCACTAGCATAGGAAGAGGGACCCAGTACTTC. Encoded protein: CASSTTSIGRGTQYF. Supplemented by reference TRBV7-2 and TRBJ2-5, the full variable domain reads GAGVSQSPSNKVTEKGKDVELRCDPISGHTALYWYRQSLGQGLEFLIYFQGNSAPDKSGLPSDRFSAERTGGSVSTLTIQRTQQEDSAVYLCASSTTSIGRGTQYFGPGTRLLVL.

The chain employs TRBV29-1 and TRBJ2-5; 7 bases align to TRBD1. There are 14 residues in the CDR3. V was pared by 4 bases and J by 7 bases, with 12 bases of the junction left unmatched. Germline CDR1 reads SQVTM; CDR2 reads ANQGSEA. CDR3 bases: TGCAGCGTTGGTCTCCTACAGGGGCGAGGGACCCAGTACTTC. It translates to CSVGLLQGRGTQYF.

CDR3 sequence: CASSQASGGVDEQFF. In DNA form, the CDR3 reads TGCGCCAGCAGCCAAGCTAGCGGGGGGGTTGATGAGCAGTTCTTC. The chain employs TRBV4-3 and TRBJ2-1; TRBD2 aligns across 12 bases. The CDR3 has 15 amino acids. V trimming: 1 base; J trimming: 8 bases; junction bases outside the gene matches: 3. CDR1 is LGHNA and CDR2 is YSLEER in the germline V gene.